This T cell receptor (beta chain) originates from a study of blood T cells in healthy people across ages. The CDR3 totals 9 residues. Per the germline V gene, CDR1 is SGHTA and CDR2 is FQGNSA. Trimming removed 9 bases from V and 11 bases from J, with 10 bases in between. This clonotype occurred once. Primed by a sample-barcoded 5' primer and a J-beta primer mix, a second PCR proceeded for 7 to 11 cycles. TCRdb processed the 5' RACE reads anew with MiXCR; each CDR3 protein has one entry. This table holds almost 1 million distinct CDR3 sequences, about 51% found once. Sequencing used blood. The rearrangement joins TRBV7-2 to TRBJ2-5; D ambiguous. The origin of this receptor is a woman aged 60-70 years in good health. This CDR3 is CARGREQYF. Here the CDR3 DNA reads TGTGCCAGAGGACGAGAGCAGTACTTC.